The 23 T cell receptor beta chains below all came from one sample that was sequenced in a study of shared clonotypes between healthy human individuals. TCRdb's copy holds only in-frame clones and misses some; the assay was immunoSEQ multiplex PCR. The sample contains 450,000 to 500,000 clones, about 84% of which appear only once. The material sequenced was PBMCs. The receptors stem from a woman in her forties in good health. Some clones in this sample may be carry-over from other donors' samples.

This chain uses TRBV10-1 with TRBJ2-2; a weak D match, TRBD2 (5 bases). The CDR3 loop spans 14 amino acids. Germline V gene lookup returns CDR1 WNHNN and CDR2 SYGVQD (reference sequence). Trimming pared 5 bases from V and 5 bases from J, leaving 12 bases between. The CDR3 is CASSKDWSTGELFF. The CDR3 DNA follows: TGCGCCAGCAGTAAGGACTGGAGTACCGGGGAGCTGTTTTTT.

Regarding this clone: The sample carries other DNA sequences with the same CDR3. This rearrangement joins TRBV2 to TRBJ1-5; D is uncertain. Trimming stripped 3 bases from V and 0 bases from J, with 6 bases between. The CDR3 is 14 amino acids. Germline V gene data show CDR1 as SNHLY and CDR2 as FYNNEI. The CDR3 region is CASSESYSNQPQHF. DNA for the CDR3: TGTGCCAGCAGTGAGTCATATAGCAATCAGCCCCAGCATTTT.

The rearrangement links TRBV28 to TRBJ1-1, with 7 bases fitting TRBD1. With V trimmed by 6 bases and J by 0 bases, 7 bases remained unmatched. Germline V CDR1 and CDR2: MDHEN, SYDVKM. The CDR3 contains 15 residues. DNA of the CDR3: TGTGCCAGCAGCCTCAGGGACAGATTGAACACTGAAGCTTTCTTT. This translates into CASSLRDRLNTEAFF.

The gene calls are TRBV11-2 and TRBJ1-2; 8 bases agree with TRBD1. Losses at the gene ends were 5 bases for V and 4 bases for J; bases not matched to a gene: 3. CDR3 length: 13 residues. The germline gives CDR1 SGHAT, CDR2 FQNNGV. The CDR3 DNA sequence: TGTGCCAGCAGCGCGACAGGGGTCTATGGCTACACCTTC. Translating it yields CASSATGVYGYTF. Filled out from reference TRBV11-2 and TRBJ1-2, the complete variable domain reads EAGVAQSPRYKIIEKRQSVAFWCNPISGHATLYWYQQILGQGPKLLIQFQNNGVVDDSQLPKDRFSAERLKGVDSTLKIQPAKLEDSAVYLCASSATGVYGYTFGSGTRLTVV.

V gene TRBV4-1 combines with J gene TRBJ1-4; D is perhaps TRBD1 (6 bases). Between the trimmed V and J ends, which lost 8 bases and 8 bases, there was a span of 18 bases. Germline V gene sequence: CDR1 MGHRA, CDR2 YSYEKL. The CDR3 runs to 14 residues. CDR3 nucleotides: TGCGCCAGCCGGAGGGGGGGGGATGGCGAAAAACTGTTTTTT. Its protein product is CASRRGGDGEKLFF.

The gene calls are TRBV6-1 and TRBJ1-2; no firm D call. The CDR3 is 15 amino acids. With 4 bases removed from V and 4 bases from J, the gap between germline ends came to 16 bases. Germline V CDR1 and CDR2: MNHNS, SASEGT. The CDR3 bases are TGTGCCAGCAGTGCGATTTTGGGATCATCCTATGGCTACACCTTC. It yields the protein CASSAILGSSYGYTF.

This clone showed up just once. This likely traces to a read error, being one base from a far larger clone. The DNA for the CDR3 is TGTGCCTGGATTATGACGACAGGGCGTCCCGGGGAGCTGTTTTTT. It codes for CAWIMTTGRPGELFF. This chain connects TRBV30 to TRBJ2-2; 7 nucleotides align to TRBD1. Per germline, CDR1 GTSNPN and CDR2 SVGIG (reference sequence). After removal of 4 bases from V and 6 bases from J, the junction contained 11 bases not matched to a gene. This CDR3 comprises 15 residues. The whole variable domain, remainder taken from reference TRBV30 and TRBJ2-2, is SQTIHQWPATLVQPVGSPLSLECTVEGTSNPNLYWYRQAAGRGLQLLFYSVGIGQISSEVPQNLSASRPQDRQFILSSKKLLLSDSGFYLCAWIMTTGRPGELFFGEGSRLTVL.

The chain carries TRBV30 and TRBJ1-2; D is unclear. The germline V and J ends were trimmed by 3 bases and 4 bases, with 12 bases remaining between them. The CDR3 length is 13 residues. CDR1 is GTSNPN, CDR2 SVGIG, per germline (reference sequence). As DNA, the CDR3 is TGTGCCTGGAGGAGGCGGGAGGGCTATGGCTACACCTTC. Translation: CAWRRREGYGYTF.

This clone is a singleton in its sample. The J gene is TRBJ2-5, the V gene TRBV6-4; the match to TRBD2 covers 9 bases. Trimming took 10 bases from V and 2 from J; bases not matched to a gene: 11. Germline lookup yields CDR1 MRHNA and CDR2 SNTAGT. The CDR3 covers 15 residues. CDR3 in DNA: TGTGCCATGCTAGGGATGGCGGGAGGGCAAGAGACCCAGTACTTC. This codes for CAMLGMAGGQETQYF.

The chain employs TRBV7-2 and TRBJ1-1, with 7 bases lining up with TRBD1. This CDR3 region has 15 residues. The germline V gene has CDR1 SGHTA and CDR2 FQGNSA. J gave up 5 bases and V 1 base, and 7 bases lay outside the gene matches. In DNA form, the CDR3 reads TGTGCCAGCAGCTTAGGCCAGGGGGGCATGACTGAAGCTTTCTTT. Its protein is CASSLGQGGMTEAFF. Full variable domain (rest looked up from reference TRBV7-2 and TRBJ1-1): GAGVSQSPSNKVTEKGKDVELRCDPISGHTALYWYRQSLGQGLEFLIYFQGNSAPDKSGLPSDRFSAERTGGSVSTLTIQRTQQEDSAVYLCASSLGQGGMTEAFFGQGTRLTVV.

The chain combines TRBV2 with TRBJ1-5, with a tentative D call TRBD1 (5 bases). The CDR3 is 15 amino acids. Per germline, CDR1 SNHLY and CDR2 FYNNEI. V gave up 6 bases and J gave up 4 bases, with 16 bases separating them. As DNA, the CDR3 is TGTGCCAGCAGCGTGGGGCACCCGGCGAATCAGCCCCAGCATTTT. Translation gives CASSVGHPANQPQHF.

On this clone: A far bigger clonotype differs at one base, so this is likely a read error. Other DNA sequences in this sample translate to the same CDR3. The chain joins TRBV12-5 to TRBJ2-5; D perhaps matches TRBD1 (5 bases). This CDR3 has 16 amino acids. CDR1 is LGHNT, CDR2 FRNRAP, per germline. The DNA of the CDR3 is TGTGCTAGTGGTTTGGGGCTACTGGGGCCTTCGGAGACACAGTACTTC. Translating gives CASGLGLLGPSETQYF.

CDR3 region: CAWMPGSSYEQYF. The CDR3 bases are TGTGCCTGGATGCCAGGCAGCTCCTACGAGCAGTACTTC. The rearrangement joins TRBV30 to TRBJ2-7, with unresolved D. Looked up from germline, CDR1 is GTSNPN and CDR2 is SVGIG (reference sequence). The length of the CDR3 is 13 residues. Trimming left V 4 bases short and J 0 bases short, with 10 bases between.

CDR3 in amino acids: CASSGVVSSYEQYF. The CDR3 DNA reads as TGTGCCAGCAGTGGGGTGGTGTCGTCCTACGAGCAGTACTTC. The chain combines TRBV13 with TRBJ2-7; D gene uncertain. The V gene lost 6 bases and the J gene lost 1 base, with 13 bases spanning the gap. The CDR3 runs to 14 residues. Germline V lookup: CDR1 PRHDT, CDR2 FYEKMQ (reference sequence).

The rearrangement links TRBV11-2 to TRBJ1-3; possibly TRBD1 for D (5 bases). This CDR3 has 13 amino acids. V lost 0 bases to trimming and J lost 9 bases, with 9 bases between them. Germline assignment: CDR1 SGHAT and CDR2 FQNNGV. The CDR3 DNA follows: TGTGCCAGCAGCTTAGATCCGGGGGGCACCATATATTTT. Its protein product is CASSLDPGGTIYF. The complete variable domain, with remaining parts taken from reference TRBV11-2 and TRBJ1-3, reads EAGVAQSPRYKIIEKRQSVAFWCNPISGHATLYWYQQILGQGPKLLIQFQNNGVVDDSQLPKDRFSAERLKGVDSTLKIQPAKLEDSAVYLCASSLDPGGTIYFGEGSWLTVV.

On this clone itself: With only one base between it and a far larger clone, this is likely a read error. Other DNA variants within this sample encode the same CDR3. The rearrangement joins TRBV5-1 to TRBJ2-6; D unresolved. The CDR3 runs to 14 residues. Germline assignment: CDR1 SGHRS and CDR2 YFSETQ. The V gene lost 4 bases and the J gene lost 0 bases, with 5 bases spanning the gap. CDR3 DNA sequence: TGCGCCAGCAGCCTGGGCTCTGGGGCCAACGTCCTGACTTTC. This translates into CASSLGSGANVLTF.

V gene TRBV9 combines with J gene TRBJ1-4; no firm D call. This CDR3 spans 13 amino acids. Germline CDR1 reads SGDLS; CDR2 reads YYNGEE. V was trimmed by 0 bases and J by 10 bases, leaving 10 bases between them. The CDR3 sequence: CASSVGDRGKLFF. Here the CDR3 DNA reads TGTGCCAGCAGCGTAGGTGACCGGGGAAAACTGTTTTTT.

The rearrangement links TRBV28 to TRBJ2-3; D possibly corresponds to TRBD1 (5 bases). The ends were cut back, 4 bases at V and 7 bases at J, with 9 bases in the middle. The CDR3 runs 12 residues. The V gene's germline CDR1 is MDHEN and CDR2 SYDVKM. The CDR3 loop is CASSSQGNTQYF. Here the CDR3 DNA reads TGTGCCAGCAGTTCTCAGGGAAATACGCAGTATTTT.

The CDR3 protein is CASSLDLGGYEQYF. CDR3 coding DNA: TGTGCCAGCAGCTTGGATCTAGGGGGCTACGAGCAGTACTTC. The gene calls are TRBV5-6 and TRBJ2-7; tentative D call: TRBD1 (6 bases). There are 14 residues in the CDR3. Germline CDR1 SGHDT, CDR2 YYEEEE. Trimming left V 0 bases short and J 3 bases short, with 10 bases between.

For this clone: A far larger clone lies a single base away; this is likely a read error. The chain uses TRBV10-3 and TRBJ2-1; the match to TRBD2 covers 9 bases. With 6 bases clipped from V and 3 bases from J, the junction kept 6 bases outside the gene matches. This CDR3 has 15 residues. The germline gives CDR1 ENHRY, CDR2 SYGVKD. The CDR3 bases are TGTGCCATCAGCCTCGGACTAGCGTACTACAATGAGCAGTTCTTC. Its translation: CAISLGLAYYNEQFF.

V and J are TRBV13 and TRBJ1-2; D not resolved. Trimming shortened V by 6 bases and J by 3 bases, and 17 bases separated the two germline ends. Germline V gives CDR1 PRHDT, CDR2 FYEKMQ (reference sequence). This CDR3 is built from 15 residues. The CDR3 region is CASSTEAAEYYGYTF. Written as DNA, the CDR3 is TGTGCCAGCAGTACCGAGGCAGCGGAATACTATGGCTACACCTTC.

V gene TRBV9 combines with J gene TRBJ1-2; D is ambiguous. Germline CDR1 SGDLS, CDR2 YYNGEE. The V and J ends lost 2 bases and 5 bases respectively, with 13 bases between them. The CDR3 is 14 residues long. The CDR3 DNA reads TGTGCCAGCAGCGTCGGCAGAAACTTTTATGGCTACACCTTC. Translated, it gives CASSVGRNFYGYTF. Full variable domain (remainder filled in from reference TRBV9 and TRBJ1-2): DSGVTQTPKHLITATGQRVTLRCSPRSGDLSVYWYQQSLDQGLQFLIQYYNGEERAKGNILERFSAQQFPDLHSELNLSSLELGDSALYFCASSVGRNFYGYTFGSGTRLTVV.

V and J are TRBV30 and TRBJ2-5; 10 bases align to TRBD2. This CDR3 is 16 amino acids long. CDR1 GTSNPN and CDR2 SVGIG come from the germline V gene (reference sequence). The V gene end was trimmed by 6 bases and the J gene end by 5 bases; junction bases not matched to a gene: 15. CDR3: CACRPAGLAVQETQYF. The CDR3 DNA follows: TGTGCCTGCAGGCCGGCCGGACTAGCGGTCCAGGAGACCCAGTACTTC.